These T cell receptor beta chains were read from a single sample in a study of T cells in localized non-small cell lung cancer. Libraries were prepared by immunoSEQ multiplex PCR; TCRdb keeps only in-frame clonotypes and omits some of them. The data contain around 83,000 clones, approximately 90% of them seen just once; the ten biggest clones take up 15%. Here the sequenced sample was peripheral blood, taken before any cancer treatment. Every receptor here comes from a man aged 40 to 69 with stage I squamous cell lung carcinoma. Each CDR3 is given with its conserved first and last residue. The D gene is left open where the match is weak. The size of a clone is reported for some rows only, either as once, few or many, or as a class for expanded clones.

TRBJ1-1 | once | TRBV11-2 | NA | CASSLAGGNTEAFF | TGTGCCAGCAGCTTAGCGGGTGGGAACACTGAAGCTTTCTTT
TRBJ2-7 | NA | TRBV5-4 | NA | CASSQDGFYEQYF | TGTGCCAGCAGCCAGGACGGTTTCTACGAGCAGTACTTC
TRBJ2-2 | NA | TRBV7-6 | NA | CASRNTGNTGELFF | TGTGCCAGCAGAAATACAGGAAACACCGGGGAGCTGTTTTTT
TRBJ1-5 | NA | TRBV28 | TRBD1 | CASTKGGGSNNQPQHF | TGTGCCAGCACTAAAGGAGGGGGCAGTAACAATCAGCCCCAGCATTTT
TRBJ2-7 | NA | TRBV6-6 | TRBD1 | CASSHRGGPTEWYF | TGTGCCAGCAGTCACAGAGGGGGCCCCACAGAATGGTACTTC
TRBJ2-7 | few | TRBV11-2 | NA | CASSLATPTEQYF | TGTGCCAGCAGCTTAGCTACTCCGACCGAGCAGTACTTC
TRBJ2-1 | NA | TRBV5-1 | NA | CASSDSQSLYNEQFF | TGCGCCAGCAGCGATAGCCAGTCCTTGTACAATGAGCAGTTCTTC
TRBJ2-7 | NA | TRBV7-2 | NA | CASSLGSTGPYEQYF | TGTGCCAGCAGCTTAGGCAGCACGGGACCCTACGAGCAGTACTTC
TRBJ1-2 | once | TRBV2 | NA | CASSTHTYGYTF | TGTGCCAGCAGTACGCATACGTATGGCTACACCTTC
TRBJ2-7 | once | TRBV18 | TRBD1 | CASSPTSTGGAPGAGHEQYF | TGTGCCAGCTCACCAACCTCGACAGGGGGCGCCCCCGGAGCGGGACACGAGCAGTACTTC
TRBJ2-2 | NA | TRBV11-1 | TRBD1 | CASSPVGTVRTGELFF | TGTGCCAGCAGCCCCGTTGGGACAGTACGAACCGGGGAGCTGTTTTTT
TRBJ1-1 | once | TRBV14 | NA | CASSQWGDTEAFF | TGTGCCAGCAGCCAATGGGGGGATACTGAAGCTTTCTTT
TRBJ1-6 | once | TRBV7-8 | NA | CASSLPQANSPLHF | TGTGCCAGCAGCTTACCTCAGGCAAATTCACCCCTCCACTTT
TRBJ2-4 | few | TRBV4-2 | NA | CASSQDSGGGTKNIQYF | TGTGCCAGCAGCCAAGATAGTGGGGGTGGAACCAAAAACATTCAGTACTTC
TRBJ1-5 | NA | TRBV4-1 | TRBD1 | CASSLGQGASNQPQHF | TGCGCCAGCAGCCTCGGACAGGGGGCGAGCAATCAGCCCCAGCATTTT
TRBJ1-1 | NA | TRBV18 | NA | CASSPQGLMNTEAFF | TGTGCCAGCTCACCACAGGGTCTTATGAACACTGAAGCTTTCTTT
TRBJ1-3 | NA | TRBV6-5 | NA | CASRGGNTIYF | TGTGCCAGCAGAGGCGGAAACACCATATATTTT
TRBJ2-7 | NA | TRBV7-8 | NA | CASSLNRAYEQYF | TGTGCCAGCAGCTTAAACAGGGCCTACGAGCAGTACTTC
TRBJ2-3 | NA | TRBV5-1 | TRBD2 | CASKAGSTDTQYF | TGCGCCAGCAAAGCGGGAAGCACAGATACGCAGTATTTT